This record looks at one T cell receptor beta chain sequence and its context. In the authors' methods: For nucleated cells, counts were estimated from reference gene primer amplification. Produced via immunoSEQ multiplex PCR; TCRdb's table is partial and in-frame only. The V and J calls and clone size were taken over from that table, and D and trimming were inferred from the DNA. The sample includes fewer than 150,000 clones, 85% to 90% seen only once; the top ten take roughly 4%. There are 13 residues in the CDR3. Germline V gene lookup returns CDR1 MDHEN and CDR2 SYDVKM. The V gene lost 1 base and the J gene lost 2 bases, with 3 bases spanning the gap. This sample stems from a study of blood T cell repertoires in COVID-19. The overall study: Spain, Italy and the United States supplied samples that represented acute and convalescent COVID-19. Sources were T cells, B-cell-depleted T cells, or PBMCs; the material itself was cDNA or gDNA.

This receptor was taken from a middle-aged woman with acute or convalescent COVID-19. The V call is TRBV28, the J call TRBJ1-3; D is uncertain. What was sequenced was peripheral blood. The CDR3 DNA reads TGTGCCAGCAGTTTATCGGCTGGAAACACCATATATTTT. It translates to CASSLSAGNTIYF.